The 28 T cell receptor beta chains in this list originate from one sample, sequenced in a study of blood T cells in healthy people across ages. A second 7 to 11 cycle PCR used barcoded and J-beta primers. TCRdb analysed the 5' RACE reads with MiXCR anew, one entry per CDR3 protein. The table lists 1.5 million or so distinct CDR3 sequences, roughly 43% of them singletons, with less than 5% in the top ten. The material sequenced was blood. The receptors shown here come from a woman younger than 30 in good health.

The V gene is TRBV20-1, the J gene TRBJ2-5, with D possibly matching TRBD1 (5 bases). Between the trimmed V and J ends, which lost 6 bases and 9 bases, there was a span of 17 bases. CDR3 size: 12 residues. Per the germline V gene, CDR1 is DFQATT and CDR2 is SNEGSKA (reference sequence). CDR3 DNA sequence: TGCAGTGCGCTCATTTCAGGGTCGGCCCAGTACTTC. The encoded protein is CSALISGSAQYF.

The J gene is TRBJ2-1, the V gene TRBV28, with 9 bases aligning to TRBD2. The CDR3 covers 12 residues. J was trimmed by 10 bases and V by 11 bases; bases with no gene match: 9. Per the germline V gene, CDR1 is MDHEN and CDR2 is SYDVKM. CDR3 sequence (DNA): TGTGCCGGATTTAGCGGGAGAGGGGAGCAGTTCTTC. This sequence encodes CAGFSGRGEQFF.

This chain connects TRBV9 to TRBJ2-7; TRBD2 is a possible D gene (5 bases). Trimming removed 0 bases at V and 1 base at J, with 11 bases between. The CDR3 runs 15 residues. Germline-derived CDR1 and CDR2 are SGDLS and YYNGEE. The DNA of the CDR3 is TGTGCCAGCAGCGTAGATGTTAGCGCATCCTACGAGCAGTACTTC. Protein: CASSVDVSASYEQYF.

This clonotype was seen a handful of times. This sequence joins TRBV20-1 and TRBJ2-7; D might be TRBD2 (5 bases). The V gene's germline CDR1 is DFQATT and CDR2 SNEGSKA (reference sequence). The CDR3 loop spans 12 amino acids. V shed 3 bases and J shed 6 bases, with 12 bases lying between them. CDR3 bases: TGCAGTGCTAGCGGGAAGTACTTCGAGCAGTACTTC. Translation gives CSASGKYFEQYF.

The rearrangement links TRBV12-5 to TRBJ2-7; D might be TRBD1 (5 bases). The end of the DNA fits TRBJ2-4 better, so the J call may be wrong. This CDR3 comprises 16 residues. Germline values: CDR1 LGHNT, CDR2 FRNRAP. The CDR3 bases are TGTGCTAGTGGTTTGGTCCACAAGGGGTGCGGAAACATTCAGTACTTC. This encodes CASGLVHKGCGNIQYF.

The chain uses TRBV12-3 or TRBV12-4 and TRBJ2-7, with a tentative D call TRBD1 (5 bases). The CDR3 is 14 residues long. With 7 bases removed from V and 0 bases from J, the gap between germline ends came to 13 bases. CDR3 in amino acids: CASTPGSSSYEQYF. The CDR3 nucleotides are TGTGCCAGCACCCCAGGGTCGAGCTCCTACGAGCAGTACTTC.

The genes are TRBV24-1 and TRBJ2-1; 9 nucleotides match TRBD1. The J call is doubtful: the DNA matches TRBJ2-7 better. Germline V gene data show CDR1 as KGHDR and CDR2 as SFDVKD. CDR3 length equals 16 residues. CDR3 region: CATSDFSRTGENEQYF. The CDR3 DNA is TGTGCCACCAGTGATTTCTCTAGGACAGGGGAGAATGAGCAGTACTTC.

This clonotype turned up a few times. The V gene is TRBV20-1, the J gene TRBJ2-3; D uncertain. Germline lookup yields CDR1 DFQATT and CDR2 SNEGSKA (reference sequence). V was cut by 5 bases and J by 6 bases, with 12 bases left in between. This CDR3 contains 12 residues. CDR3 amino acids: CSARRGLDTQYF. The CDR3 DNA sequence: TGCAGTGCTCGACGAGGTTTGGATACGCAGTATTTT.

V gene TRBV7-2 combines with J gene TRBJ1-2, with D uncertain. The CDR3 loop spans 13 amino acids. Trimming took 2 bases from V and 6 from J, leaving 10 bases between them. The V gene's germline CDR1 is SGHTA and CDR2 FQGNSA. CDR3 sequence reads: CASSLRGMHGYTF. The CDR3, as DNA: TGTGCCAGCAGCTTAAGAGGGATGCATGGCTACACCTTC. The full variable domain, completed using reference TRBV7-2 and TRBJ1-2, is GAGVSQSPSNKVTEKGKDVELRCDPISGHTALYWYRQSLGQGLEFLIYFQGNSAPDKSGLPSDRFSAERTGGSVSTLTIQRTQQEDSAVYLCASSLRGMHGYTFGSGTRLTVV.

The rearrangement links TRBV7-2 to TRBJ1-4; D gene ambiguous. V lost 2 bases, J lost 7 bases, and 8 bases lay in between. CDR3 length equals 13 residues. Germline CDR1 SGHTA, CDR2 FQGNSA. The CDR3 nucleotides read TGTGCCAGCAGCTTAATAGGCGGTGAAAAACTGTTTTTT. This gives the protein CASSLIGGEKLFF.

This chain connects TRBV6-6 to TRBJ2-1, with TRBD2 identical over 12 bases. Per the germline V gene, CDR1 is MNHNY and CDR2 is SVGAGI (reference sequence). Trimming took 2 bases from V and 3 from J; bases not matched to a gene: 2. This CDR3 region has 16 residues. CDR3 coding DNA: TGTGCCAGCAGTTACACTAGCGGGGGGTTCTACAATGAGCAGTTCTTC. Amino acids: CASSYTSGGFYNEQFF.

This chain uses TRBV12-3 or TRBV12-4 with TRBJ1-6, with D uncertain. V was clipped by 6 bases and J by 10 bases, with 13 bases between them. The CDR3 runs to 13 residues. The chain's CDR3 is CASSFGVLSPLHF. The CDR3 DNA follows: TGTGCCAGCAGCTTCGGGGTCCTATCACCCCTCCACTTT.

This clonotype turned up a few times. CDR3: CASSLTVASGSYEQYF. The CDR3 bases are TGTGCCAGCAGCTTAACCGTCGCTAGCGGGAGTTACGAGCAGTACTTC. The rearrangement joins TRBV7-3 to TRBJ2-7; 10 bases align to TRBD2. The CDR3 runs 16 residues. Germline values: CDR1 SGHTA, CDR2 FQGTGA. The V segment lost 0 bases and the J segment 4 bases; nucleotides outside the gene matches: 6.

This clonotype was recorded a few times. V usage is TRBV7-8 and J usage is TRBJ2-7, with D perhaps matching TRBD1 (7 bases). There are 16 residues in the CDR3. The V gene lost 2 bases and the J gene lost 0 bases, with 14 bases spanning the gap. Germline CDR1 and CDR2: SGHVS and FQNEAQ. CDR3: CASSLLGQGGSYEQYF. CDR3 in DNA: TGTGCCAGCAGCTTATTAGGGCAGGGGGGCTCCTACGAGCAGTACTTC. The full variable domain, in which reference TRBV7-8 and TRBJ2-7 provide the parts outside the CDR3, is GAGVSQSPRYKVAKRGQDVALRCDPISGHVSLFWYQQALGQGPEFLTYFQNEAQLDKSGLPSDRFFAERPEGSVSTLKIQRTQQEDSAVYLCASSLLGQGGSYEQYFGPGTRLTVT.

The chain employs TRBV24-1 and TRBJ2-7; TRBD1 aligns across 8 bases. The J segment lost 6 bases and the V segment lost 3 bases, leaving 3 bases of the junction unmatched. Germline CDR1 reads KGHDR; CDR2 reads SFDVKD. The CDR3 consists of 13 residues. CDR3 coding DNA: TGTGCCACCAGTGATGAGACAGGGGTCGAGCAGTACTTC. The encoded protein is CATSDETGVEQYF.

This clonotype showed up many times. This rearrangement joins TRBV5-6 to TRBJ2-3; D possibly matches TRBD1 or TRBD2 (5 bases each). V lost 1 base and J 8 bases, leaving 14 bases between the germline ends. Germline V CDR1 and CDR2: SGHDT, YYEEEE. The CDR3 extends over 14 amino acids. The CDR3 protein is CASSLLATGGTQYF. The CDR3, as DNA: TGTGCCAGCAGCTTGCTGGCTACTGGGGGTACGCAGTATTTT.

This chain uses TRBV20-1 with TRBJ2-7, with 7 positions matching TRBD1. The junction had 12 bases not matched to a gene; V was cut back by 6 bases and J by 4 bases. The germline gives CDR1 DFQATT, CDR2 SNEGSKA (reference sequence). This CDR3 is 14 amino acids long. CDR3 amino acids: CSATLYRDSYEQYF. The CDR3 DNA sequence: TGCAGTGCGACCCTCTACCGGGACAGTTACGAGCAGTACTTC.

This clonotype was observed a handful of times. The V gene is TRBV4-2, the J gene TRBJ2-7, with D unresolved. Trimming took 0 bases from V and 1 from J, leaving 7 bases between them. CDR1 and CDR2 (germline): LGHNA, YNFKEQ. This CDR3 is built from 14 residues. Written as DNA, the CDR3 is TGTGCCAGCAGCCAAGAAGGCACGTCCTACGAGCAGTACTTC. This gives the protein CASSQEGTSYEQYF.

Here the CDR3 DNA reads TGTGCCAGCAGCCAAGATCCTAGCGGGAGGGGGACCTACAATGAGCAGTTCTTC. This codes for CASSQDPSGRGTYNEQFF. J is TRBJ2-1 and V is TRBV3-1; 12 nucleotides line up with TRBD2. CDR3 length: 18 amino acids. V lost 0 bases, J lost 2 bases, and 5 bases stayed unmatched. CDR1 is LGHDT and CDR2 is YNNKEL in the germline V gene (reference sequence).

This rearrangement joins TRBV20-1 to TRBJ2-1; 11 bases line up with TRBD2. The CDR3 contains 13 residues. Germline assignment: CDR1 DFQATT and CDR2 SNEGSKA (reference sequence). V shed 5 bases, J shed 10 bases, and the junction held 7 bases outside the gene matches. The CDR3 loop reads CSARRGTSGEQFF. DNA of the CDR3: TGCAGTGCTCGGAGGGGGACTAGCGGAGAGCAGTTCTTC.

This clonotype was counted only a few times. The chain employs TRBV6-2 or TRBV6-3 and TRBJ1-6; TRBD1 is a possible D gene (6 bases). CDR3 length: 14 residues. Trimming shortened V by 8 bases and J by 1 base, and 9 bases separated the two germline ends. Germline V gene lookup returns CDR1 MNHEY and CDR2 SVGEGT. CDR3 protein: CASARGSYNSPLHF. The CDR3 DNA sequence: TGTGCCAGCGCAAGGGGGTCCTATAATTCACCCCTCCACTTT.

This clonotype was recorded a few times. The chain links TRBV11-2 to TRBJ1-1; D gene ambiguous. The CDR3 runs to 13 residues. Trimming removed 5 bases at V and 5 bases at J, with 12 bases between. Germline CDR1 and CDR2: SGHAT and FQNNGV. The CDR3 bases are TGTGCCAGCAGCCTGGAGGGAACAACTGAAGCTTTCTTT. Residues: CASSLEGTTEAFF. Complete variable domain (other parts from reference TRBV11-2 and TRBJ1-1): EAGVAQSPRYKIIEKRQSVAFWCNPISGHATLYWYQQILGQGPKLLIQFQNNGVVDDSQLPKDRFSAERLKGVDSTLKIQPAKLEDSAVYLCASSLEGTTEAFFGQGTRLTVV.

This clonotype was seen a handful of times. V is TRBV12-3 or TRBV12-4 and J is TRBJ1-5; the match to TRBD1 covers 7 bases. The CDR3 runs 14 residues. J gave up 5 bases and V 3 bases, and 4 bases lay outside the gene matches. The CDR3 region is CASSLRRGDQPQHF. In DNA, the CDR3 is TGTGCCAGCAGTTTGCGCAGGGGGGATCAGCCCCAGCATTTT.

The sample holds many counts of this clonotype. The chain couples TRBV10-3 to TRBJ2-7, with D uncertain. V was cut by 5 bases and J by 1 base, with 12 bases left in between. Looked up from germline, CDR1 is ENHRY and CDR2 is SYGVKD. The CDR3 consists of 14 residues. The CDR3 sequence: CAISLGGVSYEQYF. The CDR3 nucleotides are TGTGCCATCAGTCTAGGTGGGGTTTCCTACGAGCAGTACTTC.

There are a few counts of this clonotype. The chain carries TRBV4-1 and TRBJ2-1; no clear D gene. The CDR3 consists of 12 residues. V lost 3 bases and J 10 bases, leaving 10 bases between the germline ends. Germline CDR1 reads MGHRA; CDR2 reads YSYEKL. CDR3: CASSHLGKEQFF. CDR3 bases: TGCGCCAGCAGCCACCTAGGTAAGGAGCAGTTCTTC.

The chain carries TRBV9 and TRBJ2-3; D not resolved. The CDR3 has 15 residues. The ends were cut back, 3 bases at V and 0 bases at J, with 11 bases in the middle. Germline CDR1 is SGDLS and CDR2 is YYNGEE. The CDR3: CASSAVGTSTDTQYF. The CDR3 DNA follows: TGTGCCAGCAGCGCGGTGGGTACTAGCACAGATACGCAGTATTTT.

This clonotype showed up just a few times. V is TRBV20-1 and J is TRBJ1-5, with D possibly TRBD1 on 6 matching bases. Trimming shortened V by 5 bases and J by 0 bases, and 11 bases separated the two germline ends. Germline lookup yields CDR1 DFQATT and CDR2 SNEGSKA (reference sequence). This CDR3 comprises 14 residues. The CDR3 bases are TGCAGTGCTCGGACAGAAGATAGCAATCAGCCCCAGCATTTT. Its translation is CSARTEDSNQPQHF.

The sample holds a few counts of this clonotype. The rearrangement uses TRBV7-2 and TRBJ1-2; 10 bases line up with TRBD1. Germline V lookup: CDR1 SGHTA, CDR2 FQGNSA. Losses at the gene ends were 1 base for V and 5 bases for J; bases not matched to a gene: 16. The CDR3 spans 19 residues. The CDR3 coding sequence is TGTGCCAGCAGCTTAGTTAATCCGGGACAGGGGATCCTGCGGTATGGCTACACCTTC. Its protein is CASSLVNPGQGILRYGYTF.